This T cell receptor (beta chain) was captured by sequencing in a study of T-cell memory formation after mild COVID-19. Study-wide context: Among the donors, TCR clusters were largely specific to each donor. Study results and limitations: Clones which contracted sat mainly in CM and EM if CD4+, and in EMRA if CD8+.

Germline-derived CDR1 and CDR2 are SQVTM and ANQGSEA. Trimming removed 8 bases from V and 1 base from J, with 14 bases in between. The CDR3 is made up of 13 amino acids. This clonotype was recorded at least ten times. Its specificity is not known. From the 5' RACE reads, TCRdb called clonotypes with MiXCR, one entry per CDR3 protein. Of roughly 600,000 distinct CDR3 sequences in the sample, about a sixth were seen once. The source is an adult woman who had mild COVID-19 (a few samples of this study predate the infection). Cell type and time point are not known. Sequencing was performed on PBMCs or a T cell subset sorted from them (not recorded which). The J gene is TRBJ1-1, the V gene TRBV29-1; maybe TRBD1 (5 bases). Here the CDR3 DNA reads TGCAGCTCCCGTTTGGGGCCGAACACTGAAGCTTTCTTT. This codes for CSSRLGPNTEAFF.